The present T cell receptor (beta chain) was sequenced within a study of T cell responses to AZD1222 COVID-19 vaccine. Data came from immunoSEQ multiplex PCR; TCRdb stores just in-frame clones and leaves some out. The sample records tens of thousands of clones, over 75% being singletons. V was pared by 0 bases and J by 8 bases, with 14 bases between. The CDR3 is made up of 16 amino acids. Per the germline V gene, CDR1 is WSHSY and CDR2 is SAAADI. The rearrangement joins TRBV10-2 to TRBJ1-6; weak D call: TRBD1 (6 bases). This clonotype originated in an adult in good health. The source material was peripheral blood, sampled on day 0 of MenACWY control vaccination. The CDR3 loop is CASSESLPGAYSPLHF. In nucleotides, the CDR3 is TGCGCCAGCAGTGAGTCCCTTCCGGGGGCATATTCACCCCTCCACTTT.